Listed below are T cell receptor beta chains from one sample, sequenced in a study of blood T cell repertoires in COVID-19. Sequenced by immunoSEQ multiplex PCR; TCRdb stores in-frame clones only, minus some. The sample has about 350,000 clones; 88% are singletons. The sequenced material came from PBMCs or T cells enriched from blood (not recorded which). The receptors derive from a woman aged 25 to 45 who had been exposed to COVID-19. The CDR3 runs from the conserved cysteine through the conserved F or W. Each record gives: clone size, J gene, D gene, V gene, CDR3 DNA, CDR3 protein. The D gene is left open where the match is weak. Clone size is given for some rows only: seen once, a few or many times, or a class if the clone is expanded.

size: NA; J: TRBJ1-5; D: NA; V: TRBV29-1; DNA: TGCAGCGTTGGGAGGGTTGGGCAGCCCCAGCATTTT; CDR3: CSVGRVGQPQHF
size: NA; J: TRBJ1-1; D: NA; V: TRBV29-1; DNA: TGCAGCGTTGAAGTTACCGGGACATGGAACACTGAAGCTTTCTTT; CDR3: CSVEVTGTWNTEAFF
size: NA; J: TRBJ1-5; D: NA; V: TRBV12-3/TRBV12-4; DNA: TGTGCCAGCAGTTTTGACGGGGATCAGCCCCAGCATTTT; CDR3: CASSFDGDQPQHF
size: NA; J: TRBJ2-1; D: NA; V: TRBV30; DNA: TGTGCCTGGAGTCGGGGGTTTGGGTCCAACAATGAGCAGTTCTTC; CDR3: CAWSRGFGSNNEQFF
size: NA; J: TRBJ1-4; D: NA; V: TRBV7-9; DNA: TGTGCCAGCAGTTCACCAAGAAGGCGGACTAATGAAAAACTGTTTTTT; CDR3: CASSSPRRRTNEKLFF
size: NA; J: TRBJ1-5; D: NA; V: TRBV14; DNA: TGTGCCAGCAGCCATGGAGCGGGACAGCCCCAGCATTTT; CDR3: CASSHGAGQPQHF
size: NA; J: TRBJ1-2; D: NA; V: TRBV28; DNA: TGTGCCAGCAGCCAGGGCCATGGCTACACCTTC; CDR3: CASSQGHGYTF
size: NA; J: TRBJ2-1; D: TRBD1; V: TRBV15; DNA: TGTGCCACCAGCAGAGCCCCACAGGGGGCCGGCAATGAGCAGTTCTTC; CDR3: CATSRAPQGAGNEQFF
size: NA; J: TRBJ2-2; D: TRBD2; V: TRBV15; DNA: TGTGCCACCAGCAGAGATCGGGGACTAGCGGCCACCGGGGAGCTGTTTTTT; CDR3: CATSRDRGLAATGELFF
size: NA; J: TRBJ1-1; D: TRBD1; V: TRBV28; DNA: TGTGCCAGCAGCTATAACAGGGGTGGAGCTTTCTTT; CDR3: CASSYNRGGAFF
size: NA; J: TRBJ1-2; D: NA; V: TRBV30; DNA: TGTGCCTGGGTAAAGGGGGGGCATGGCTACACCTTC; CDR3: CAWVKGGHGYTF
size: NA; J: TRBJ2-1; D: TRBD2; V: TRBV4-1; DNA: TGCGCCAGCAGCCAAGAACCCCCTGGCGCTAGCGGGAGAGGGAATGAGCAGTTCTTC; CDR3: CASSQEPPGASGRGNEQFF
size: NA; J: TRBJ2-7; D: NA; V: TRBV5-1; DNA: TGCGCCACCCCGACCAGCGTGATCTACGAGCAGTACTTC; CDR3: CATPTSVIYEQYF
size: once; J: TRBJ2-7; D: NA; V: TRBV7-2; DNA: TGTGCCAGCAGCTTTAGAGGGGGCTCCTACGAGCAGTACTTC; CDR3: CASSFRGGSYEQYF
size: NA; J: TRBJ2-1; D: NA; V: TRBV27; DNA: TGTGCCAGCAGTTCCGGAGTTCGGGGGTACTACAATGAGCAGTTCTTC; CDR3: CASSSGVRGYYNEQFF
size: NA; J: TRBJ2-3; D: TRBD2; V: TRBV28; DNA: TGTGCCAGCACCCTTAGCGGGAGGGCCACCGCAGATACGCAGTATTTT; CDR3: CASTLSGRATADTQYF
size: NA; J: TRBJ2-1; D: NA; V: TRBV28; DNA: TGTGCCAGCAGTTACGACAGCCTACCCTACAATGAGCAGTTCTTC; CDR3: CASSYDSLPYNEQFF
size: NA; J: TRBJ2-5; D: TRBD2; V: TRBV19; DNA: TGTGCCAGTAGTACTAGCGGGAGCGGAGAGACCCAGTACTTC; CDR3: CASSTSGSGETQYF
size: NA; J: TRBJ1-2; D: NA; V: TRBV12-3/TRBV12-4; DNA: TGTGCCAGCAGCAGTTTGCGGCTCGATGGCTACACCTTC; CDR3: CASSSLRLDGYTF
size: once; J: TRBJ2-5; D: NA; V: TRBV9; DNA: TGTGCCAGCAGCGTCGGGACTTTTCAAGAGACCCAGTACTTC; CDR3: CASSVGTFQETQYF
size: NA; J: TRBJ2-2; D: TRBD2; V: TRBV5-1; DNA: TGCGCCAGCAGCTTGACGGGGGGTGCCGGGGAGCTGTTTTTT; CDR3: CASSLTGGAGELFF
size: NA; J: TRBJ2-2; D: TRBD1; V: TRBV7-3; DNA: TGTGCCAGCAGCTTCGACAGGGGGCACACCGGGGAGCTGTTTTTT; CDR3: CASSFDRGHTGELFF
size: NA; J: TRBJ1-6; D: NA; V: TRBV6-5; DNA: TGTGCCAGCAGTTACTCAGGGGATAATTCACCCCTCCACTTT; CDR3: CASSYSGDNSPLHF
size: NA; J: TRBJ1-3; D: NA; V: TRBV12-3/TRBV12-4; DNA: TGTGCCAGCACCCCTTTGGGAAACACCATATATTTT; CDR3: CASTPLGNTIYF
size: NA; J: TRBJ2-3; D: NA; V: TRBV27; DNA: TGTGCCAGCACCAACGGGCAGGGTTATACGCAGTATTTT; CDR3: CASTNGQGYTQYF
size: NA; J: TRBJ2-5; D: TRBD2; V: TRBV29-1; DNA: TGCAGCGTCGGGCGTCCTAGCGGGAGGCAAGAGACCCAGTACTTC; CDR3: CSVGRPSGRQETQYF
size: NA; J: TRBJ1-5; D: TRBD1; V: TRBV5-8; DNA: TGTGCCAGCAGGCGGTCCGGGACAGGAGGAAATCAGCCCCAGCATTTT; CDR3: CASRRSGTGGNQPQHF
size: NA; J: TRBJ2-3; D: NA; V: TRBV12-3/TRBV12-4; DNA: TGTGCCAGCTATGCCTCAGGGTCCGATACGCAGTATTTT; CDR3: CASYASGSDTQYF
size: once; J: TRBJ2-7; D: NA; V: TRBV12-2; DNA: TGTGCAAGTCGCTTAGACGAGCGGCTAGCGGGAGTCGAAGCCTACGAGCAGTACTTC; CDR3: CASRLDERLAGVEAYEQYF
size: NA; J: TRBJ2-1; D: NA; V: TRBV9; DNA: TGTGCCAGCAGCGTCCGGGACACCTACTCCTACAATGAGCAGTTCTTC; CDR3: CASSVRDTYSYNEQFF
size: NA; J: TRBJ2-7; D: TRBD1; V: TRBV9; DNA: TGTGCCAGCAGCGAGACAGGGCGACGAGAGCAGTACTTC; CDR3: CASSETGRREQYF
size: NA; J: TRBJ2-2; D: NA; V: TRBV3-1/TRBV3-2; DNA: TGTGCCAGCAGCCAAGCAGGGGCTATGAACACCGGGGAGCTGTTTTTT; CDR3: CASSQAGAMNTGELFF
size: NA; J: TRBJ2-3; D: TRBD2; V: TRBV4-1; DNA: TGCGCCAGCAGCCAAGATCTGCTAGCGGGGATGCCGACAGATACGCAGTATTTT; CDR3: CASSQDLLAGMPTDTQYF
size: NA; J: TRBJ2-7; D: TRBD2; V: TRBV7-8; DNA: TGTGCCAGCAGCCGACTAGCGGGAGGGCCGGGCGAGCAGTACTTC; CDR3: CASSRLAGGPGEQYF
size: NA; J: TRBJ2-3; D: TRBD2; V: TRBV5-1; DNA: TGCGCCAGCAGCTTGGGGGAACTAGCGGGACCCGGGAGGACAGATACGCAGTATTTT; CDR3: CASSLGELAGPGRTDTQYF
size: NA; J: TRBJ2-7; D: TRBD1; V: TRBV19; DNA: TGTGCCAGTAGTACCACGGGACAGTCCTACGAGCAGTACTTC; CDR3: CASSTTGQSYEQYF
size: once; J: TRBJ2-7; D: TRBD2; V: TRBV27; DNA: TGTGCCAGCAGTTACCTCACTAGCGGGGGATTATACGAGCAGTACTTC; CDR3: CASSYLTSGGLYEQYF
size: NA; J: TRBJ2-7; D: TRBD1; V: TRBV27; DNA: TGTGCCAGCACCCGCCGTGGGCAGGGGGCATTCGAGCAGTACTTC; CDR3: CASTRRGQGAFEQYF
size: NA; J: TRBJ2-1; D: NA; V: TRBV5-1; DNA: TGCGCCAGCAGCCAAGCGCACTCCTACAATGAGCAGTTCTTC; CDR3: CASSQAHSYNEQFF
size: NA; J: TRBJ2-7; D: NA; V: TRBV4-1; DNA: TGCGCCAGCAGCCAAGATCAGGGCAGGGCGGGAGAGCAGTACTTC; CDR3: CASSQDQGRAGEQYF
size: NA; J: TRBJ1-4; D: NA; V: TRBV6-5; DNA: TGTGCCAGCACCCCCAGTGCAACTAATGAAAAACTGTTTTTT; CDR3: CASTPSATNEKLFF
size: once; J: TRBJ1-2; D: TRBD1; V: TRBV5-5; DNA: TGTGCCAGCAGCACCTCCTCTCGGGACAGCTATGGCTACACCTTC; CDR3: CASSTSSRDSYGYTF
size: NA; J: TRBJ1-5; D: NA; V: TRBV5-1; DNA: TGCGCCAGCAGCCCCGAGGGACATTATAGCAATCAGCCCCAGCATTTT; CDR3: CASSPEGHYSNQPQHF
size: NA; J: TRBJ2-1; D: NA; V: TRBV5-1; DNA: TGCGCCAGCAGCTCCTCGCTGAAGCGCAATGAGCAGTTCTTC; CDR3: CASSSSLKRNEQFF
size: NA; J: TRBJ2-3; D: NA; V: TRBV6-5; DNA: TGTGCCAGCAGTTCCCCAAGGGGCCCCACAGATACGCAGTATTTT; CDR3: CASSSPRGPTDTQYF
size: NA; J: TRBJ2-5; D: NA; V: TRBV7-8; DNA: TGTGCCAGCAGCTTCTCACCCGGGAACCCACAAGAGACCCAGTACTTC; CDR3: CASSFSPGNPQETQYF
size: once; J: TRBJ2-5; D: NA; V: TRBV4-2; DNA: TGTGCCAGCAGCCAAGATCTACTAGAAGAGACCCAGTACTTC; CDR3: CASSQDLLEETQYF
size: NA; J: TRBJ2-1; D: TRBD2; V: TRBV5-4; DNA: TGTGCCAGCAGCTTGGGAGGACTAGCGGGTTACAATGAGCAGTTCTTC; CDR3: CASSLGGLAGYNEQFF
size: NA; J: TRBJ1-1; D: NA; V: TRBV4-1; DNA: TGCGCCAGCAGTTTCGAAAGCTTATGGACTGAAGCTTTCTTT; CDR3: CASSFESLWTEAFF
size: few; J: TRBJ1-2; D: NA; V: TRBV11-3; DNA: TGTGCCAGCAGCTTAGACGAAAGGACAACCCGCGGCTACACCTTC; CDR3: CASSLDERTTRGYTF